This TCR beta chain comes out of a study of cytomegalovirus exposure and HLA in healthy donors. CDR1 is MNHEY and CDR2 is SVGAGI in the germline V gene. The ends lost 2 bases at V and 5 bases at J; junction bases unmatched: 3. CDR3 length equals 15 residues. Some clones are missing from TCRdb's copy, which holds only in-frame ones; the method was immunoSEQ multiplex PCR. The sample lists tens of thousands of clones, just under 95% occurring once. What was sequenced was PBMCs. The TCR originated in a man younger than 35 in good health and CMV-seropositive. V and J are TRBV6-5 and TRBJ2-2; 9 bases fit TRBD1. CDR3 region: CASSYRTGVTGELFF. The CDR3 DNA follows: TGTGCCAGCAGTTACAGGACAGGGGTAACCGGGGAGCTGTTTTTT.